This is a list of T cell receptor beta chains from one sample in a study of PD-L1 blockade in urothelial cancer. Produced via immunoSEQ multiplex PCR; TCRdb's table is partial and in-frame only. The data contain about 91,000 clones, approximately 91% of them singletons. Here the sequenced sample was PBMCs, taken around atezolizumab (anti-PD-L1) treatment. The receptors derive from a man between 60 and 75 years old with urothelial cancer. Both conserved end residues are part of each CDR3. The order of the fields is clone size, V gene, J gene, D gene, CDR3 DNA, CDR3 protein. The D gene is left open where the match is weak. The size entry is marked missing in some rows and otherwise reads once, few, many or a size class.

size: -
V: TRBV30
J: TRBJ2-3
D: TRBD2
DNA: TGTGCCTGGAGTGTACTAGCGCCAGATACGCAGTATTTT
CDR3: CAWSVLAPDTQYF

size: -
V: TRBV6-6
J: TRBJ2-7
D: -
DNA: TGTGCCAGCAGTTACTACCAGGGGGGCTACGAGCAGTACTTC
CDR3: CASSYYQGGYEQYF

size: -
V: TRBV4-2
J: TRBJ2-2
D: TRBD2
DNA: TGTGCCAGCAGCCCGTGGGGGGAGGGGAACACCGGGGAGCTGTTTTTT
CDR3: CASSPWGEGNTGELFF

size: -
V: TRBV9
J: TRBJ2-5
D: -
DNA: TGTGCCAGCAGCGTGGACAGAAGACAAGAGACCCAGTACTTC
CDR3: CASSVDRRQETQYF

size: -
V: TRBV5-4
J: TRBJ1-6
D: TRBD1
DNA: TGTGCCAGCAGCCGGTACGGACAGGGGGTTTATTCACCCCTCCACTTT
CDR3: CASSRYGQGVYSPLHF

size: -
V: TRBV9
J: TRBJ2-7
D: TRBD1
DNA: TGTGCCAGCAGCGTAGAAGGGGACAGTACCTACGAGCAGTACTTC
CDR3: CASSVEGDSTYEQYF

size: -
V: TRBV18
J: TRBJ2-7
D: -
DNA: TGTGCCAGCTCACCAGGGACTGGAACCTACGAGCAGTACTTC
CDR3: CASSPGTGTYEQYF

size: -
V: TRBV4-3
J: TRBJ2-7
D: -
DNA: TGCGCCAGCAGCCAAGATTATAGTCGGGGAACCTACGAGCAGTACTTC
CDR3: CASSQDYSRGTYEQYF

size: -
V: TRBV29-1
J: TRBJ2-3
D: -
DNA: TGCAGCGTTGGAGAGGCAACAACAAGTACGCAGTATTTT
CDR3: CSVGEATTSTQYF

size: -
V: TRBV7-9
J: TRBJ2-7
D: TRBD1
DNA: TGTGCCAGCAGCGCGTCGGACAGGGGGCCCTACGAGCAGTACTTC
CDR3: CASSASDRGPYEQYF

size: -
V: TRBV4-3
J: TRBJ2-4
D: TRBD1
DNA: TGCGCCAGCAGCCAAGCCTTAACACAGGGGGCCAAAAACATTCAGTACTTC
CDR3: CASSQALTQGAKNIQYF

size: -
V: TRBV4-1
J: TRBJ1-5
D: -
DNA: TGCGCCAGCAGCCCATCCGGCCTAGGTGAGGGCAATCAGCCCCAGCATTTT
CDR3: CASSPSGLGEGNQPQHF

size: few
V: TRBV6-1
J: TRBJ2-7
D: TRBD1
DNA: TGTGCCAGCACCGGGACAGGGGTTTACGAGCAGTACTTC
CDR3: CASTGTGVYEQYF

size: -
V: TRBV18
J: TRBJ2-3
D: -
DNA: TGTGCCAGCTCACCCATGGGGGCGTTCACAGATACGCAGTATTTT
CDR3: CASSPMGAFTDTQYF

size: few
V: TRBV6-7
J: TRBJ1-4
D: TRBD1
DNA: TGTGCCAGCAGCGGGTTGGGGACAGGGGTCGGTGAAAAACTGTTTTTT
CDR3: CASSGLGTGVGEKLFF

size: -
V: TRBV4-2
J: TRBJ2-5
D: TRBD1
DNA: TGTGCCAGCAGCCAAGATAGGGACAGGGGTTCGATGGAGACCCAGTACTTC
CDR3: CASSQDRDRGSMETQYF

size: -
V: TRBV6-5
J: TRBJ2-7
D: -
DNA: TGTGCCAGCCTAGTGGGGCTATTACAGCAGTACTTC
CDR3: CASLVGLLQQYF

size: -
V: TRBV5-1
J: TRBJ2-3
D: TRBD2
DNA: TGCGCCAGCTTCCGGGGGGGTAGCGGCAGCACAGATACGCAGTATTTT
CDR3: CASFRGGSGSTDTQYF

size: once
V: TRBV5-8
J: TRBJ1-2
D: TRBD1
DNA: TGTGCCAGCAGCGGGAGACAGGGAGAAGGCTACACCTTC
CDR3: CASSGRQGEGYTF

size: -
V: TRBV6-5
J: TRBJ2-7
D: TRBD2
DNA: TGTGCCAGCAATTCGGCCGGGACTAGTCCTCTCGAGCAGTACTTC
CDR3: CASNSAGTSPLEQYF

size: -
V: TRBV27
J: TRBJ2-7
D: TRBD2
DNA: TGTGCCAGCAGCCTTAGCGGGATAGGCTACTACGAGCAGTACTTC
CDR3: CASSLSGIGYYEQYF

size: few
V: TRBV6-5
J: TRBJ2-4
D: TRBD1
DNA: TGTGCCAGCAGTTACTCGTACAGGGGACAAAACATTCAGTACTTC
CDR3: CASSYSYRGQNIQYF